The 7 T cell receptor beta chains reported below all come from one sample, sequenced in a study of T-cell reconstitution after alpha-beta-depleted transplantation in children. Unique molecular identifiers were built into the TCRbeta library. TCRdb processed the PCR reads anew with MiXCR; each CDR3 protein has one entry. The sample lists about 370,000 distinct CDR3 sequences, around 21% seen once, with 3% to 4% in the top ten. The sequenced sample was PBMCs from the stem cell graft donor, obtained from the stem cell graft. Receptors were obtained from a human donor who donated a stem cell graft to a child with acute myeloid leukemia.

The table lists this clonotype with a few counts. The V gene is TRBV7-2, the J gene TRBJ2-1; TRBD2 agrees at 12 bases. Per the germline V gene, CDR1 is SGHTA and CDR2 is FQGNSA. The V segment lost 6 bases and the J segment 2 bases; nucleotides outside the gene matches: 23. This CDR3 spans 22 amino acids. The CDR3 spells CASRKGRGREGLAGIPYNEQFF. CDR3 bases: TGTGCCAGCAGAAAGGGACGGGGCCGAGAAGGACTAGCGGGAATCCCCTACAATGAGCAGTTCTTC. Complete variable domain (other parts from reference TRBV7-2 and TRBJ2-1): GAGVSQSPSNKVTEKGKDVELRCDPISGHTALYWYRQSLGQGLEFLIYFQGNSAPDKSGLPSDRFSAERTGGSVSTLTIQRTQQEDSAVYLCASRKGRGREGLAGIPYNEQFFGPGTRLTVL.

Ten or more counts support this clonotype. The V and J genes are TRBV24-1 and TRBJ2-7; D possibly corresponds to TRBD1 (5 bases). CDR1 is KGHDR and CDR2 is SFDVKD in the germline V gene. The CDR3 is 13 residues long. Trimming stripped 3 bases from V and 6 bases from J, with 11 bases between. The DNA of the CDR3 is TGTGCCACCAGTGATAGGGGTCAGGCCGAGCAGTACTTC. Protein sequence: CATSDRGQAEQYF.

This clonotype was seen many times. This chain uses TRBV5-5 with TRBJ2-2; no clear D. The CDR3 runs to 16 residues. With 3 bases removed from V and 4 bases from J, the gap between germline ends came to 16 bases. Germline values: CDR1 SGHKS, CDR2 YYEKEE (reference sequence). The CDR3 DNA sequence: TGTGCCAGCAGCTCGACACCCCTTCGAACCACCGGGGAGCTGTTTTTT. This codes for CASSSTPLRTTGELFF.

The chain employs TRBV24-1 and TRBJ1-2; a weak D match, TRBD1 (6 bases). Germline CDR1 KGHDR, CDR2 SFDVKD. The CDR3 totals 13 residues. Trimming took 2 bases from V and 8 from J, leaving 11 bases between them. CDR3 DNA sequence: TGTGCCACCAGTGATTCGACAGGCGGGGGCTACACCTTC. Its translation is CATSDSTGGGYTF.

This clonotype was observed many times. This rearrangement joins TRBV20-1 to TRBJ2-1; maybe TRBD2 (5 bases). This CDR3 is 16 amino acids long. The V end lost 3 bases, the J end lost 0 bases, and 15 bases lay between the germline ends. Germline V gene data show CDR1 as DFQATT and CDR2 as SNEGSKA (reference sequence). The CDR3 DNA reads TGCAGTGCTAGTTCAGCGGAGGCAAGCTCCTACAATGAGCAGTTCTTC. Translating gives CSASSAEASSYNEQFF.

Here the CDR3 reads CASSLWLTGRGYEQYF. CDR3 DNA: TGTGCCAGCAGTTTATGGTTGACAGGGAGAGGCTACGAGCAGTACTTC. This chain links TRBV28 with TRBJ2-7, with 7 bases lining up with TRBD1. Germline lookup yields CDR1 MDHEN and CDR2 SYDVKM. The CDR3 contains 16 residues. Losses at the gene ends were 0 bases for V and 3 bases for J; bases not matched to a gene: 8.

The V call is TRBV5-1, the J call TRBJ2-1, with no clear D. Germline V gene data show CDR1 as SGHRS and CDR2 as YFSETQ. The length of the CDR3 is 16 residues. The V end was cut by 0 bases, the J end by 0 bases, with 10 bases between. The DNA of the CDR3 is TGCGCCAGCAGCTTGGCGCCGGACCACTCCTACAATGAGCAGTTCTTC. Its translation: CASSLAPDHSYNEQFF. The full variable domain, completed using reference TRBV5-1 and TRBJ2-1, is KAGVTQTPRYLIKTRGQQVTLSCSPISGHRSVSWYQQTPGQGLQFLFEYFSETQRNKGNFPGRFSGRQFSNSRSEMNVSTLELGDSALYLCASSLAPDHSYNEQFFGPGTRLTVL.